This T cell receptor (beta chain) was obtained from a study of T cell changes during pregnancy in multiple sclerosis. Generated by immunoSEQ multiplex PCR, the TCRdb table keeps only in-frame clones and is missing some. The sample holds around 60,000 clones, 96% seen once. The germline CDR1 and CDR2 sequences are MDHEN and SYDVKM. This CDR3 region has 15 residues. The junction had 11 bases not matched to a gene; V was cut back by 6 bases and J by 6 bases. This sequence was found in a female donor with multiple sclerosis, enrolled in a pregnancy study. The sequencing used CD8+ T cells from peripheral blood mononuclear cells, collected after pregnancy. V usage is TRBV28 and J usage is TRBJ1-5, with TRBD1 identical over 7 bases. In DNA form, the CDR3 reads TGTGCCAGCAGCCCCACAGGGGAGCGGATTCAGCCCCAGCATTTT. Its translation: CASSPTGERIQPQHF.